This T cell receptor beta chain is from a study of shared clonotypes between healthy human individuals. Study results and caveats: A reduction in generation probabilities was seen for non-shared clonotypes relative to those shared by all four donors. Generally, estimated richness proved larger in naive subsets than it did in memory subsets. The sharing of around 5% of naive CD4 clonotypes was seen across a few donors.

Of note for this clone: What it binds is not known.

The length of the CDR3 is 16 residues. Trimming took off 2 bases at V and 7 bases at J, with 17 bases between the two ends. CDR1 is SEHNR and CDR2 is FQNEAQ in the germline V gene (reference sequence). Measured with immunoSEQ multiplex PCR; TCRdb has only the in-frame clones, and not every one. The sample contains about 980,000 clones, 76% of which appear only once. This TCR came from a man aged 18 to 35 in good health. V is TRBV7-9 and J is TRBJ1-4; D gene ambiguous. Sequencing was carried out using memory CD4+ T cells sorted from blood. Sample subset: CD45RA-negative fraction. This chain's CDR3 is CASSLLTARKGEKLFF. Written as DNA, the CDR3 is TGTGCCAGCAGCTTACTGACGGCCCGCAAGGGTGAAAAACTGTTTTTT.